The present TCR beta chain was sequenced within a study of blood T cell repertoires in COVID-19. Overall study context: COVID-19 samples collected from the United States, Italy and Spain covered acute and convalescent phases. The cDNA or gDNA used as material had been derived from T cells, B-cell-depleted T cells, or PBMCs.

The CDR3 covers 14 residues. In germline, CDR1 is MNHEY, CDR2 SVGAGI. Deletions cut 8 bases from V and 10 bases from J, with 20 bases between. In the source study's methods: Quantification of nucleated cells was approximated via reference gene primer amplification. The repertoire was sequenced with immunoSEQ multiplex PCR; TCRdb's copy has only in-frame clones and lacks some. V and J calls and clone size follow that table, whereas D and trimming were derived from the DNA. The sample shows 150,000 to 200,000 clones, roughly 90% of them seen only once. This sequence was found in a woman between 50 and 59 years old with acute or convalescent COVID-19. Sequencing was done on a sample of peripheral blood. This sequence joins TRBV6-5 and TRBJ1-4, with a weak D call TRBD1 (5 bases). The CDR3: CASRPVLDGAKLFF. For the CDR3, the DNA is TGTGCCAGCCGCCCTGTTCTCGATGGGGCAAAACTGTTTTTT.